Shown below are 24 T cell receptor beta chains from a single sample sequenced in a study of radiation and T cells in renal cell carcinoma (dated by TCRdb to 2020 to 2022). The intended sense of this specimen's time point label: blood 2 weeks post-SBRT. The treatment or condition label corresponds to: 15 Gy SBRT to primary tumor, nephrectomy 4 weeks later. Libraries were built with the immunoSEQ multiplex PCR assay. Sourced from immuneACCESS, this table was stored by TCRdb with only in-frame sequences that have V and J called. A share of the clones is absent; for the studies checked, an unresolved V gene accounts for under half, and the remainder has no known explanation. The sample table records some 120,000 clones; around 82% of these occur just once. 5% to 6.5% of the sample rests with the top ten. Material: blood, obtained from a patient whose treatment included radiotherapy and nephrectomy. The receptors were sampled from a man aged 50 or older with renal cell carcinoma.

The chain joins TRBV11-3 to TRBJ2-7; no firm D call. There are 13 residues in the CDR3. From germline, CDR1 is SGHNT and CDR2 YENEEA. The ends were cut back, 3 bases at V and 3 bases at J, with 9 bases in the middle. The CDR3 sequence: CASSFTADYEQYF. The CDR3 nucleotides read TGTGCCAGCAGCTTTACGGCAGACTACGAGCAGTACTTC.

This chain uses TRBV5-1 with TRBJ2-1; no clear D gene. V was pared by 8 bases and J by 0 bases, with 15 bases between. The CDR3 is made up of 15 amino acids. Germline V lookup: CDR1 SGHRS, CDR2 YFSETQ. CDR3 loop: CASAQFPLSYNEQFF. The CDR3 DNA is TGCGCCAGTGCCCAATTCCCCCTCTCCTACAATGAGCAGTTCTTC.

The V call is TRBV5-1, the J call TRBJ2-7; D is perhaps TRBD1 or TRBD2 (6 bases each). This CDR3 is 13 amino acids long. CDR1 SGHRS and CDR2 YFSETQ come from the germline V gene. V was pared by 4 bases and J by 5 bases, with 13 bases between. CDR3 DNA: TGCGCCAGCAGCCAGACGGGGGCAGACGAGCAGTACTTC. Translated, it gives CASSQTGADEQYF.

The chain is built from TRBV30 and TRBJ1-5; D is unresolved. In germline, CDR1 is GTSNPN, CDR2 SVGIG (reference sequence). This CDR3 is built from 11 residues. V shed 8 bases and J shed 7 bases, with 12 bases lying between them. CDR3 sequence: CATGDIQPQHF. The CDR3 bases are TGTGCCACGGGCGACATCCAGCCCCAGCATTTT.

This clone was seen a few times. The V and J genes are TRBV28 and TRBJ1-1; 9 bases fit TRBD1. Germline V gene data show CDR1 as MDHEN and CDR2 as SYDVKM. CDR3 length equals 15 residues. J lost 0 bases, V lost 5 bases, and 4 bases had no gene match. The DNA of the CDR3 is TGTGCCAGCAGTGCGGGGACAGGGTTGAACACTGAAGCTTTCTTT. Its protein product is CASSAGTGLNTEAFF.

The chain couples TRBV30 to TRBJ2-7; the D gene is possibly TRBD2 (5 bases). CDR1 is GTSNPN, CDR2 SVGIG, per germline (reference sequence). The length of the CDR3 is 12 residues. The V end lost 5 bases, the J end lost 1 base, and 9 bases lay between the germline ends. Here the CDR3 reads CAWGRASYEQYF. Written as DNA, the CDR3 is TGTGCCTGGGGGAGAGCATCCTACGAGCAGTACTTC.

The chain combines TRBV9 with TRBJ2-3; unclear D gene. Germline CDR1 is SGDLS and CDR2 is YYNGEE. Trimming cost V 2 bases and J 0 bases, with 7 bases left between them. The length of the CDR3 is 14 residues. The CDR3 region has the DNA TGTGCCAGCAGCGTCACGACCAGCACAGATACGCAGTATTTT. Protein sequence: CASSVTTSTDTQYF.

The CDR3: CASSLRTDSQPQHF. The CDR3 coding sequence is TGTGCCAGCAGTCTCCGGACAGATAGTCAGCCCCAGCATTTT. The chain is built from TRBV28 and TRBJ1-5; tentative D call: TRBD1 (6 bases). The CDR3 spans 14 residues. Trimming pared 5 bases from V and 6 bases from J, leaving 14 bases between. Germline V gene lookup returns CDR1 MDHEN and CDR2 SYDVKM. Using reference TRBV28 and TRBJ1-5 for the parts outside the CDR3, the full variable domain is DVKVTQSSRYLVKRTGEKVFLECVQDMDHENMFWYRQDPGLGLRLIYFSYDVKMKEKGDIPEGYSVSREKKERFSLILESASTNQTSMYLCASSLRTDSQPQHFGDGTRLSIL.

This rearrangement joins TRBV5-1 to TRBJ1-1; D remains ambiguous. The CDR3 covers 15 residues. Germline values: CDR1 SGHRS, CDR2 YFSETQ. V was clipped by 4 bases and J by 4 bases, with 17 bases between them. The CDR3 sequence: CASSLPSSGRTEAFF. The CDR3 nucleotides are TGCGCCAGCAGCCTCCCCAGCTCCGGGCGCACTGAAGCTTTCTTT.

The chain recombines TRBV7-6 with TRBJ2-2; 8 bases fit TRBD1. Germline V gene sequence: CDR1 SGHVS, CDR2 FNYEAQ. V shed 1 base and J 6 bases; nucleotides not matched to a gene: 7. The CDR3 sequence is 16 residues long. DNA of the CDR3: TGTGCCAGCAGCTTAGGGCAGGGGGCTATGTCCGGGGAGCTGTTTTTT. It encodes CASSLGQGAMSGELFF.

V and J are TRBV7-6 and TRBJ1-5; tentatively, D is TRBD1 (6 bases). Germline CDR1 reads SGHVS; CDR2 reads FNYEAQ. The CDR3 is made up of 13 amino acids. Trimming removed 1 base from V and 6 bases from J, with 7 bases in between. The CDR3 loop reads CASSLEGGQPQHF. The DNA for the CDR3 is TGTGCCAGCAGCTTAGAGGGGGGTCAGCCCCAGCATTTT.

The chain recombines TRBV5-1 with TRBJ2-7; D perhaps matches TRBD1 (5 bases). The CDR3 consists of 11 residues. V was pared by 5 bases and J by 4 bases, with 7 bases between. Germline loops: CDR1 SGHRS, CDR2 YFSETQ. The CDR3 is CASSSGYEQYF. The CDR3 nucleotides are TGCGCCAGCAGTTCAGGGTACGAGCAGTACTTC.

The V call is TRBV29-1, the J call TRBJ2-1; weak D call: TRBD2 (5 bases). There are 12 residues in the CDR3. V dropped 2 bases and J dropped 6 bases, with 8 bases sitting between them. CDR1 and CDR2 from the germline V gene are SQVTM and ANQGSEA. The CDR3 spells CSVEKGANEQFF. The CDR3 DNA sequence: TGCAGCGTTGAAAAGGGAGCCAATGAGCAGTTCTTC.

This clone was seen once. The genes are TRBV5-6 and TRBJ2-7; D is tentatively TRBD1 or TRBD2 (6 bases each). Germline CDR1 and CDR2: SGHDT and YYEEEE. There are 14 residues in the CDR3. The V end lost 1 base, the J end lost 2 bases, and 10 bases lay between the germline ends. CDR3 sequence: CASSLSGATYEQYF. Here the CDR3 DNA reads TGTGCCAGCAGCTTGTCGGGGGCGACCTACGAGCAGTACTTC.

This clone was counted once. The genes are TRBV7-6 and TRBJ2-3; D not certain. The CDR3 runs to 14 residues. V shed 5 bases and J shed 2 bases, with 11 bases lying between them. Germline lookup yields CDR1 SGHVS and CDR2 FNYEAQ. CDR3: CASSPRPNTDTQYF. The CDR3 DNA sequence: TGTGCCAGCAGCCCCCGTCCGAACACAGATACGCAGTATTTT.

The V and J genes are TRBV2 and TRBJ1-6, with TRBD1 as a possible D gene (5 bases). There are 14 residues in the CDR3. From germline, CDR1 is SNHLY and CDR2 FYNNEI. V lost 0 bases to trimming and J lost 11 bases, with 11 bases between them. The CDR3 reads CASSEADGGAPLHF. CDR3 bases: TGTGCCAGCAGTGAAGCAGATGGAGGGGCACCCCTCCACTTT. Full variable domain (remainder filled in from reference TRBV2 and TRBJ1-6): EPEVTQTPSHQVTQMGQEVILRCVPISNHLYFYWYRQILGQKVEFLVSFYNNEISEKSEIFDDQFSVERPDGSNFTLKIRSTKLEDSAMYFCASSEADGGAPLHFGNGTRLTVT.

This clone was detected only once. This chain links TRBV2 with TRBJ1-5; D not resolved. The CDR3 sequence is 14 residues long. CDR1 SNHLY and CDR2 FYNNEI come from the germline V gene. The V end lost 1 base, the J end lost 0 bases, and 4 bases lay between the germline ends. CDR3 in DNA: TGTGCCAGCAGTGAAGTGCTTAGCAATCAGCCCCAGCATTTT. It codes for CASSEVLSNQPQHF.

The CDR3 bases are TGTGCCAGCAGCCTGACCCCGAACACTGAAGCTTTCTTT. It codes for CASSLTPNTEAFF. The V gene is TRBV7-9, the J gene TRBJ1-1; D is undetermined. Trimming left V 5 bases short and J 1 base short, with 8 bases between. The CDR3 length is 13 residues. Germline V gene lookup returns CDR1 SEHNR and CDR2 FQNEAQ (reference sequence).

This clone was detected only once. The V and J genes are TRBV7-8 and TRBJ1-2, with TRBD1 matching 12 bases. The ends lost 1 base at V and 2 bases at J; junction bases unmatched: 8. The CDR3 covers 18 residues. CDR1 and CDR2 (germline): SGHVS, FQNEAQ. The CDR3 DNA reads as TGTGCCAGCAGCTTAGTGGGACAGGGGGCTCTCGCAAACTATGGCTACACCTTC. Translated, it gives CASSLVGQGALANYGYTF.

This chain's CDR3 is CASSQESGTGYEQYF. The CDR3 nucleotides are TGTGCCAGCAGCCAAGAGTCCGGGACTGGCTACGAGCAGTACTTC. The chain recombines TRBV4-2 with TRBJ2-7, with D possibly being TRBD2 (6 bases). Per the germline V gene, CDR1 is LGHNA and CDR2 is YNFKEQ. Trimming cost V 0 bases and J 3 bases, with 12 bases left between them. This CDR3 contains 15 residues.

This clone has a handful of counts. This chain links TRBV4-2 with TRBJ1-2, with D unresolved. The CDR3 runs 13 residues. Germline CDR1 is LGHNA and CDR2 is YNFKEQ. Trimming stripped 6 bases from V and 7 bases from J, with 15 bases between. The CDR3 loop is CASSPPSTSGYTF. The CDR3 coding sequence is TGTGCCAGCAGTCCACCTTCGACGAGTGGCTACACCTTC.

This chain joins TRBV4-2 and TRBJ2-7, with TRBD1 identical over 12 bases. V lost 4 bases and J lost 9; bases outside the gene matches: 10. Germline CDR1 LGHNA, CDR2 YNFKEQ. This CDR3 region has 15 residues. CDR3 loop: CASSPAGTGGVGQYF. The CDR3 DNA is TGTGCCAGCAGCCCCGCCGGGACAGGGGGCGTTGGGCAGTACTTC.

A single count supports this clone. The V call is TRBV28, the J call TRBJ1-4; no clear D. The CDR3 length is 11 residues. Germline CDR1 is MDHEN and CDR2 is SYDVKM. Trimming left V 7 bases short and J 8 bases short, with 8 bases between. The CDR3 region has the DNA TGTGCCAGCAAGGGAGGGGAAAAACTGTTTTTT. Protein product: CASKGGEKLFF.

The V call is TRBV6-5, the J call TRBJ2-1, with 8 bases fitting TRBD2. Germline-derived CDR1 and CDR2 are MNHEY and SVGAGI. This CDR3 has 15 residues. J was trimmed by 6 bases and V by 5 bases; bases with no gene match: 9. The CDR3 nucleotides are TGTGCCAGCAGTCAGAGCGGGGGCCCTCTCAATGAGCAGTTCTTC. Its translation is CASSQSGGPLNEQFF.